The clone carrying this T cell receptor beta chain has ten or more counts. What it binds is not known. The sample belongs to a study of molecular identifiers for immune sequencing clone quantification. Study-level findings and limits: Even with some 960,000 naive cells present, spiked Jurkat TCR RNA from one cell was reportedly detectable. Among effectors, clones above 20 RNA copies held over 99% of molecules; among naive cells, under 1%.

TCRdb ran MiXCR on the PCR reads and lists one entry per CDR3 protein. The repertoire holds some 320,000 distinct CDR3 sequences, with about 21% as singletons. V dropped 0 bases and J dropped 4 bases, with 10 bases sitting between them. CDR3 length: 14 residues. CDR1 and CDR2 from the germline V gene are LNHNV and YYDKDF (reference sequence). This clonotype was obtained from a human donor in good health. Some libraries in this study had Jurkat cell RNA spiked in. The sample was naive CD8+ T cells from blood, with Jurkat cell RNA spiked in. Sample subset: FACS-sorted CD8+CD4-CCR7+CD45RA+ naive T cells. This chain connects TRBV15 to TRBJ2-7, with a weak D call TRBD1 (6 bases). CDR3 loop: CATSRDRGWYEQYF. CDR3 bases: TGTGCCACCAGCAGAGACAGGGGCTGGTACGAGCAGTACTTC.